This T cell receptor beta chain was identified during a study of shared T cell receptors in the human thymus (dated by TCRdb to about 2021). Turning to the overall study: The study examined how self-reactive, shared T-cell receptor alpha chains are generated in the human thymus.

Note on this clone: Its binding antigen is unknown. The input lacks base qualities; no much larger clone sits a single base away. This same CDR3 is encoded by further DNA sequences in the sample.

The germline V gene yields SGHRS for CDR1 and YFSETQ for CDR2. V is pared back by 0 bases and J by 3 bases, with 16 bases lying between the germline termini. The CDR3 numbers 16 residues from cysteine through phenylalanine. CDR3 DNA only is kept here, 48 bases in frame from base 1. Library construction relied on the immunoSEQ multiplex PCR assay. TCRdb stores this immuneACCESS table with in-frame sequences only. Part of the clones is absent; in the studies checked, under half of the shortfall reflects unresolved V genes, and no reason is known for the rest. For this sample the table gives 55,000 to 75,000 clones, of which 90% to 95% were detected only once. Together, the top ten hold roughly 0.03% of the sample.

The receptor comes from a human donor. The sample taken for sequencing was thymocytes. The V and J segments used are TRBV5-1 and TRBJ2-7; a weak D assignment points to TRBD1 (6 bases agree). The CDR3 region: CASSLVVWGQNYEQYF. The DNA sequence is given as TGCGCCAGCAGCTTGGTAGTTTGGGGACAAAACTACGAGCAGTACTTC.